The entry that follows covers one T cell receptor beta chain sequence. Its antigen specificity is not known. Base qualities were left out, and no much larger clone turns up one base away. Library creation used the immunoSEQ multiplex PCR assay. TCRdb re-hosts the immuneACCESS table, in-frame sequences only. Its copies lack some clones; in the studies checked, an unresolved V gene accounts for under half of them, and the cause for the rest is not known. This sample is represented by about 93,000 clones; roughly 92% of them were singletons. Clones ranked in the top ten supply 2% to 2.5% of the sample. These data come from a study of T cell changes during pregnancy in multiple sclerosis (dated by TCRdb to about 2019). Regarding the study in general: The study examined how the T cell repertoire changed over the course of pregnancy in women with multiple sclerosis.

CDR1 and CDR2 were assigned from the germline V gene as SGHRS and YFSETQ. The CDR3 spans 15 residues, from the cysteine through the phenylalanine. The retained sequence is limited to the CDR3, 45 bases, with the frame set at the first base. Between the V and J ends, shortened by 4 bases and 4 bases respectively, the junction contains 14 bases. The specimen comprised peripheral blood, sampled after pregnancy. The rearrangement joined TRBV5-1 to TRBJ2-2; D gene: possibly TRBD1, on 6 matching bases. The origin of this receptor is a female donor with multiple sclerosis, enrolled in a pregnancy study. The sequenced DNA: TGCGCCAGCAGCCAGGGCACCAGGGGCACCGGGGAGCTGTTTTTT. It codes for CASSQGTRGTGELFF. Where the CDR3 stops, the reference TRBV5-1 and TRBJ2-2 genes take over; the full variable domain is KAGVTQTPRYLIKTRGQQVTLSCSPISGHRSVSWYQQTPGQGLQFLFEYFSETQRNKGNFPGRFSGRQFSNSRSEMNVSTLELGDSALYLCASSQGTRGTGELFFGEGSRLTVL.